The 26 T cell receptor beta chains below all came from one sample that was sequenced in a study of naive and memory T cell subsets. An equimolar mix of two oligonucleotides served as the beta constant-region primer for TRBC1 and TRBC2. MiXCR, applied by TCRdb to the UMI-ligation and nested PCR reads, yields one record per CDR3 protein. This table has roughly 91,000 distinct CDR3 sequences, around 13% appearing once. Source material: central memory CD4+ T cells from blood. The receptors derive from a human donor in good health.

This clonotype was picked up a small number of times. DNA of the CDR3: TGTGCCAGCAGTTTAGCGCAGGGAGACGAGCAGTACTTC. Translation: CASSLAQGDEQYF. The genes are TRBV12-3 or TRBV12-4 and TRBJ2-7; either TRBD1 or TRBD2 may fit D (5 bases each). Between the trimmed V and J ends, which lost 0 bases and 5 bases, there was a span of 8 bases. The CDR3 is made up of 13 amino acids.

This chain joins TRBV18 and TRBJ1-2; 10 bases align to TRBD1. The V gene's germline CDR1 is KGHSH and CDR2 LQKENI. The trim removed 10 bases at V and 4 bases at J, leaving 12 bases unmatched. The CDR3 length is 15 residues. The CDR3 reads CATGQGDGRSYGYTF. Here the CDR3 DNA reads TGTGCCACCGGACAGGGGGATGGTCGGAGCTATGGCTACACCTTC.

This clonotype was picked up a small number of times. The chain carries TRBV6-2 or TRBV6-3 and TRBJ2-5; D gene unclear. Germline values: CDR1 MNHEY, CDR2 SVGEGT. V was shortened by 0 bases and J by 1 base, with 12 bases between the two germline ends. The CDR3 totals 16 residues. CDR3 bases: TGTGCCAGCAGTTACTCGTTTCGCGTCAGCCAAGAGACCCAGTACTTC. This gives the protein CASSYSFRVSQETQYF.

This clonotype was detected many times. Here the CDR3 reads CASSEFPPQLGSYEQYF. The CDR3 DNA sequence: TGTGCCAGCAGTGAATTTCCCCCGCAGTTGGGGTCCTACGAGCAGTACTTC. The chain carries TRBV2 and TRBJ2-7; D gene uncertain. This CDR3 region has 17 residues. Looked up from germline, CDR1 is SNHLY and CDR2 is FYNNEI. V lost 2 bases and J lost 1, with 18 bases in between.

The genes are TRBV27 and TRBJ1-5; weak D call: TRBD1 (5 bases). Germline-derived CDR1 and CDR2 are MNHEY and SMNVEV (reference sequence). V lost 4 bases and J lost 2, with 12 bases in between. CDR3 length: 15 residues. The CDR3, as DNA: TGTGCCAGCAGTTCCGACAGTCGTGGCAATCAGCCCCAGCATTTT. This codes for CASSSDSRGNQPQHF.

This clonotype was picked up a small number of times. The chain carries TRBV20-1 and TRBJ1-2; no definite D call. V was pared by 4 bases and J by 0 bases, with 9 bases between. Germline assignment: CDR1 DFQATT and CDR2 SNEGSKA (reference sequence). The CDR3 has 13 residues. The CDR3 region is CSAKGGANYGYTF. The CDR3 DNA sequence: TGCAGTGCTAAGGGCGGAGCTAACTATGGCTACACCTTC.

On this clonotype itself: This may stem from a read error, because a much larger clone lies one nucleotide away. This chain connects TRBV7-8 to TRBJ2-7, with 7 nucleotides matching TRBD2. V was clipped by 6 bases and J by 3 bases; unmatched bases: 2. Germline V gives CDR1 SGHVS, CDR2 FQNEAQ. This CDR3 has 12 amino acids. The CDR3 is CASRRGSYEQYF. CDR3 DNA: TGTGCCAGCAGGCGCGGGAGCTACGAGCAGTACTTC. The variable domain in full, with the rest retrieved from reference TRBV7-8 and TRBJ2-7, is GAGVSQSPRYKVAKRGQDVALRCDPISGHVSLFWYQQALGQGPEFLTYFQNEAQLDKSGLPSDRFFAERPEGSVSTLKIQRTQQEDSAVYLCASRRGSYEQYFGPGTRLTVT.

The chain links TRBV7-9 to TRBJ1-1, with D perhaps matching TRBD1 (6 bases). CDR1 is SEHNR and CDR2 is FQNEAQ in the germline V gene (reference sequence). The V end lost 7 bases, the J end lost 4 bases, and 16 bases lay between the germline ends. This CDR3 region has 14 residues. The CDR3 reads CASTKQGFRTEAFF. DNA of the CDR3: TGTGCCAGCACGAAGCAGGGGTTTCGCACTGAAGCTTTCTTT.

CDR3 loop: CASTRLAEAGEQFF. CDR3 bases: TGTGCCAGCACCAGGCTAGCGGAGGCGGGTGAGCAGTTCTTC. This rearrangement joins TRBV12-3 or TRBV12-4 to TRBJ2-1; 7 nucleotides align to TRBD2. The CDR3 has 14 amino acids. V lost 7 bases to trimming and J lost 9 bases; unmatched junction nucleotides: 12.

This clonotype was seen ten or more times. The chain combines TRBV6-4 with TRBJ1-4; D possibly corresponds to TRBD1 (5 bases). CDR3 size: 16 residues. Per germline, CDR1 MRHNA and CDR2 SNTAGT. V gave up 0 bases and J gave up 4 bases, with 12 bases separating them. CDR3 sequence (DNA): TGTGCCAGCAGTGACTCCCGACAGCTGCTTAATGAAAAACTGTTTTTT. It yields the protein CASSDSRQLLNEKLFF.

The chain recombines TRBV7-9 with TRBJ2-7; D is unclear. From germline, CDR1 is SEHNR and CDR2 FQNEAQ (reference sequence). Trimming took 1 base from V and 6 from J, leaving 7 bases between them. CDR3 length equals 12 residues. The CDR3 bases are TGTGCCAGCAGCTTAGAAAGTGGCGAGCAGTACTTC. The encoded protein is CASSLESGEQYF.

This clonotype appeared a few times. This chain links TRBV20-1 with TRBJ2-7, with D perhaps TRBD2 (6 bases). The germline V and J ends were trimmed by 3 bases and 0 bases, with 15 bases remaining between them. Germline lookup yields CDR1 DFQATT and CDR2 SNEGSKA (reference sequence). The CDR3 consists of 15 residues. The chain's CDR3 is CSASVPASASYEQYF. The CDR3 bases are TGCAGTGCTAGTGTCCCTGCTAGCGCCTCCTACGAGCAGTACTTC.

This clonotype was seen at least ten times. Written as DNA, the CDR3 is TGTGCCAGCAGCTTAGCGGCGGGAGCGAACACCGGGGAGCTGTTTTTT. Its translation: CASSLAAGANTGELFF. V gene TRBV7-9 combines with J gene TRBJ2-2; 7 bases fit TRBD2. Germline CDR1 SEHNR, CDR2 FQNEAQ (reference sequence). There are 16 residues in the CDR3. V dropped 0 bases and J dropped 0; count of bases not matched to a gene: 1.

The chain uses TRBV12-3 or TRBV12-4 and TRBJ1-1; the D is unclear. V was cut by 2 bases and J by 7 bases, with 8 bases left in between. The CDR3 totals 12 residues. The CDR3, as DNA: TGTGCCAGCAGTTTAAACAGCTTTGAAGCTTTCTTT. This codes for CASSLNSFEAFF.

This clonotype has at least ten counts. V and J are TRBV7-2 and TRBJ1-1; 7 nucleotides match TRBD1. Germline lookup yields CDR1 SGHTA and CDR2 FQGNSA. There are 13 residues in the CDR3. The V gene end was trimmed by 6 bases and the J gene end by 2 bases; junction bases not matched to a gene: 3. The CDR3: CASRRDRNTEAFF. CDR3 bases: TGTGCCAGCAGACGGGACAGAAACACTGAAGCTTTCTTT.

This clonotype showed up just a few times. The chain has TRBV20-1 and TRBJ2-7, with a possible D match to TRBD2 (5 bases). V gave up 6 bases and J gave up 0 bases, with 18 bases separating them. Germline values: CDR1 DFQATT, CDR2 SNEGSKA (reference sequence). The CDR3 extends over 15 amino acids. The CDR3 reads CSASGGPKGSYEQYF. CDR3 bases: TGCAGTGCCAGCGGAGGTCCGAAGGGCTCCTACGAGCAGTACTTC.

This clonotype was detected only a few times. CDR3 protein: CSAPRRLAETQYF. As DNA, the CDR3 is TGCAGTGCTCCCCGTAGGCTAGCTGAGACCCAGTACTTC. The V and J genes are TRBV20-1 and TRBJ2-5, with D perhaps matching TRBD2 (5 bases). There are 13 residues in the CDR3. The germline V and J ends were trimmed by 5 bases and 5 bases, with 15 bases remaining between them. Germline CDR1 is DFQATT and CDR2 is SNEGSKA (reference sequence).

This clonotype was detected a few times. The chain joins TRBV5-1 to TRBJ2-2; the D is unclear. The germline gives CDR1 SGHRS, CDR2 YFSETQ. The V gene lost 0 bases and the J gene lost 8 bases, with 11 bases spanning the gap. The CDR3 covers 14 residues. This CDR3 reads CASSLAAPLGELFF. The CDR3 bases are TGCGCCAGCAGCTTGGCCGCCCCCCTAGGGGAGCTGTTTTTT.

A few counts support this clonotype. This chain connects TRBV12-3 or TRBV12-4 to TRBJ2-6, with 7 positions matching TRBD1. This CDR3 is 18 amino acids long. With 8 bases clipped from V and 2 bases from J, the junction kept 15 bases outside the gene matches. The DNA of the CDR3 is TGTGCCAGCGCCCGGACAGGCGTCGTTTTGGCTGGGGCCAACGTCCTGACTTTC. This translates into CASARTGVVLAGANVLTF.

This clonotype occurred many times. The genes are TRBV2 and TRBJ2-7; TRBD1 might be the D (6 bases). The CDR3 has 13 amino acids. V was trimmed by 6 bases and J by 2 bases, leaving 11 bases between them. Germline CDR1 SNHLY, CDR2 FYNNEI. CDR3 in DNA: TGTGCCAGCAGACCAGGGGAAACCTACGAGCAGTACTTC. It specifies CASRPGETYEQYF. Full variable domain (missing parts from reference TRBV2 and TRBJ2-7): EPEVTQTPSHQVTQMGQEVILRCVPISNHLYFYWYRQILGQKVEFLVSFYNNEISEKSEIFDDQFSVERPDGSNFTLKIRSTKLEDSAMYFCASRPGETYEQYFGPGTRLTVT.

This clonotype turned up a few times. J is TRBJ2-7 and V is TRBV20-1; TRBD2 matches 7 bases. Germline lookup yields CDR1 DFQATT and CDR2 SNEGSKA (reference sequence). The length of the CDR3 is 15 residues. The V and J ends lost 5 bases and 4 bases, in that order; junction bases with no gene match: 14. The CDR3 is CSAPSRTSEPYEQYF. DNA of the CDR3: TGCAGTGCTCCAAGCCGAACTAGCGAACCTTACGAGCAGTACTTC.

In its sample, this clonotype was seen a few times. V and J are TRBV25-1 and TRBJ1-5; TRBD1 aligns across 8 bases. Germline CDR1 MGHDK, CDR2 SYGVNS. J gave up 7 bases and V 5 bases, and 7 bases lay outside the gene matches. This CDR3 contains 14 residues. The CDR3 DNA follows: TGTGCCAGCAGTCCAGGGGGCGCGAGGCAGCCCCAGCATTTT. It specifies CASSPGGARQPQHF.

In the case of this clonotype: At one end, the junction sequence differs from germline, possibly due to a read error. This chain uses TRBV11-2 with TRBJ2-1, with TRBD2 identical over 13 bases. The length of the CDR3 is 14 residues. CDR1 is SGHAT, CDR2 FQNNGV, per germline. The CDR3 nucleotides are TGTGCCAGCAGCTTAGATCGGACTAGCGGGAGCGAACTCTTC. Amino acids: CASSLDRTSGSELF. Looking up the rest from reference TRBV11-2 and TRBJ2-1 gives the full variable domain: EAGVAQSPRYKIIEKRQSVAFWCNPISGHATLYWYQQILGQGPKLLIQFQNNGVVDDSQLPKDRFSAERLKGVDSTLKIQPAKLEDSAVYLCASSLDRTSGSELFGPGTRLTVL.

This clonotype occurred a few times. V gene TRBV10-3 combines with J gene TRBJ2-5, with 9 bases aligning to TRBD1. The CDR3 sequence is 13 residues long. The germline V gene encodes CDR1 ENHRY and CDR2 SYGVKD. V lost 7 bases to trimming and J lost 6 bases; unmatched junction nucleotides: 6. CDR3 bases: TGTGCCATCAAGGGACAGGGAGGCCAGACCCAGTACTTC. Its translation is CAIKGQGGQTQYF.

This rearrangement joins TRBV20-1 to TRBJ2-7; D is undetermined. Between the trimmed V and J ends, which lost 5 bases and 7 bases, there was a span of 12 bases. CDR3 length equals 11 residues. Germline V gene sequence: CDR1 DFQATT, CDR2 SNEGSKA (reference sequence). The CDR3 DNA follows: TGCAGTGCTTCTATCCTGGGGGAGCAGTACTTC. Protein: CSASILGEQYF.

V and J are TRBV28 and TRBJ2-7, with D hard to call. V lost 6 bases to trimming and J lost 2 bases, with 14 bases between them. The CDR3 contains 14 residues. Germline V gene sequence: CDR1 MDHEN, CDR2 SYDVKM. CDR3 residues: CASSQPPNAYEQYF. The DNA of the CDR3 is TGTGCCAGCAGCCAACCACCCAACGCCTACGAGCAGTACTTC.